The 28 T cell receptor beta chains given below trace back to one sample, sequenced in a study of lymphopenia after photon versus proton radiotherapy. Clones were sequenced by immunoSEQ multiplex PCR, and TCRdb holds only the in-frame ones, with some missing. The table records about 65,000 clones, 85% to 90% of them present only once. Sequencing was performed on peripheral blood, taken from a patient treated with proton-based radiotherapy. These receptors came from a man aged 80 or over with esophageal cancer.

The chain is built from TRBV19 and TRBJ2-7; 7 bases are shared with TRBD1. V lost 10 bases to trimming and J lost 3 bases; unmatched junction nucleotides: 12. The CDR3 extends over 14 amino acids. Germline V CDR1 and CDR2: LNHDA, SQIVND (reference sequence). CDR3 residues: CATRDSPTDYEQYF. The CDR3 nucleotides read TGTGCCACCCGGGACAGTCCGACGGACTACGAGCAGTACTTC.

The J gene is TRBJ1-4, the V gene TRBV7-9; 11 positions agree with TRBD1. The CDR3 length is 15 residues. Per the germline V gene, CDR1 is SEHNR and CDR2 is FQNEAQ (reference sequence). Trimming removed 5 bases from V and 6 bases from J; junction bases left unmatched: 5. CDR3 sequence reads: CASSNGQGAYEKLFF. Written as DNA, the CDR3 is TGTGCCAGCAGCAACGGACAGGGGGCGTATGAAAAACTGTTTTTT.

The chain employs TRBV5-1 and TRBJ2-1, with no clear D. The V gene's germline CDR1 is SGHRS and CDR2 YFSETQ. CDR3 length equals 13 residues. Deletions cut 0 bases from V and 13 bases from J, with 14 bases between. CDR3 amino acids: CASSLAGRSNQFF. CDR3 nucleotides: TGCGCCAGCAGCTTGGCCGGTCGCAGCAACCAGTTCTTC.

CDR3 nucleotide sequence: TGTGCCAGCAGCTTCGGCCGGCAGAGCAATGAGCAGTTCTTC. The encoded protein is CASSFGRQSNEQFF. The gene calls are TRBV7-3 and TRBJ2-1, with unresolved D. The length of the CDR3 is 14 residues. CDR1 and CDR2 from the germline V gene are SGHTA and FQGTGA. The V end lost 3 bases, the J end lost 6 bases, and 12 bases lay between the germline ends.

This clone appeared once. V gene TRBV9 combines with J gene TRBJ2-7; D not resolved. With 4 bases removed from V and 0 bases from J, the gap between germline ends came to 11 bases. Germline assignment: CDR1 SGDLS and CDR2 YYNGEE. This CDR3 has 14 amino acids. This CDR3 reads CASSKDRYSYEQYF. Here the CDR3 DNA reads TGTGCCAGCAGCAAGGACCGGTACTCCTACGAGCAGTACTTC.

The V gene is TRBV7-8, the J gene TRBJ2-7; D is possibly TRBD2 (5 bases). Trimming removed 10 bases from V and 0 bases from J, with 10 bases in between. This CDR3 is built from 12 residues. The germline gives CDR1 SGHVS, CDR2 FQNEAQ. The CDR3 reads CATTGSSYEQYF. The DNA for the CDR3 is TGTGCCACTACGGGATCCTCCTACGAGCAGTACTTC.

The chain couples TRBV4-3 to TRBJ2-3; TRBD2 aligns across 11 bases. The trim removed 1 base at V and 6 bases at J, leaving 3 bases unmatched. Germline V lookup: CDR1 LGHNA, CDR2 YSLEER. The length of the CDR3 is 15 residues. The CDR3 DNA sequence: TGCGCCAGCAGCCAAGTAGCGGGAGGGTTCGATACGCAGTATTTT. Amino acids: CASSQVAGGFDTQYF.

The rearrangement links TRBV13 to TRBJ2-2; no firm D call. Germline loops: CDR1 PRHDT, CDR2 FYEKMQ (reference sequence). Trimming took 5 bases from V and 2 from J, leaving 15 bases between them. CDR3 length: 16 amino acids. The CDR3 is CASSPLWGSNTGELFF. CDR3 sequence (DNA): TGTGCCAGCAGCCCTTTATGGGGTTCCAACACCGGGGAGCTGTTTTTT.

This clone was seen only once. This chain connects TRBV9 to TRBJ1-1; 7 positions match TRBD1. This CDR3 spans 15 amino acids. V shed 1 base, J shed 1 base, and the junction held 4 bases outside the gene matches. Per germline, CDR1 SGDLS and CDR2 YYNGEE. The chain's CDR3 is CASSVFRGENTEAFF. The CDR3 region has the DNA TGTGCCAGCAGCGTATTCAGGGGGGAGAACACTGAAGCTTTCTTT.

The rearrangement joins TRBV30 to TRBJ2-5; TRBD2 agrees at 10 bases. The length of the CDR3 is 14 residues. J gave up 4 bases and V 5 bases, and 7 bases lay outside the gene matches. The germline CDR1 and CDR2 sequences are GTSNPN and SVGIG (reference sequence). CDR3 coding DNA: TGTGCCTGGGAAAGCGGGGGGGATGGAGAGACCCAGTACTTC. Its protein product is CAWESGGDGETQYF.

This chain's CDR3 is CASSLGGTSGLTQYF. The CDR3 DNA follows: TGTGCCAGCAGCTTAGGCGGGACTAGCGGACTGACCCAGTACTTC. The chain carries TRBV13 and TRBJ2-5, with 11 nucleotides matching TRBD2. The CDR3 is 15 amino acids. CDR1 and CDR2 from the germline V gene are PRHDT and FYEKMQ (reference sequence). V shed 0 bases, J shed 7 bases, and the junction held 4 bases outside the gene matches.

The genes are TRBV10-3 and TRBJ1-1, with D perhaps TRBD1 (5 bases). V lost 3 bases and J lost 7, with 9 bases in between. CDR3 length: 12 residues. Germline CDR1 is ENHRY and CDR2 is SYGVKD. Here the CDR3 DNA reads TGTGCCATCAGTGATCTGGGGCGTGAAGCTTTCTTT. It translates to CAISDLGREAFF.

The V call is TRBV7-8, the J call TRBJ1-1, with D unclear. CDR1 is SGHVS, CDR2 FQNEAQ, per germline. V was trimmed by 3 bases and J by 1 base, leaving 6 bases between them. CDR3 length: 13 amino acids. CDR3: CASSFGRNTEAFF. DNA for the CDR3: TGTGCCAGCAGCTTCGGCCGGAACACTGAAGCTTTCTTT.

The V call is TRBV7-6, the J call TRBJ2-5, with D perhaps matching TRBD2 (5 bases). V was clipped by 5 bases and J by 5 bases, with 24 bases between them. CDR1 and CDR2 (germline): SGHVS, FNYEAQ. The CDR3 has 17 amino acids. As DNA, the CDR3 is TGTGCCAGCAGCCCCACGGCCGTTGGTCCGACGGGGGAGACCCAGTACTTC. As protein: CASSPTAVGPTGETQYF.

The J gene is TRBJ2-7, the V gene TRBV7-3; 8 bases agree with TRBD1. The germline CDR1 and CDR2 sequences are SGHTA and FQGTGA. There are 14 residues in the CDR3. The ends lost 4 bases at V and 5 bases at J; junction bases unmatched: 7. Here the CDR3 reads CASSSDRDVDEQYF. CDR3 bases: TGTGCCAGCAGCTCGGACAGGGATGTCGACGAGCAGTACTTC. Full variable domain (rest looked up from reference TRBV7-3 and TRBJ2-7): GAGVSQTPSNKVTEKGKYVELRCDPISGHTALYWYRQSLGQGPEFLIYFQGTGAADDSGLPNDRFFAVRPEGSVSTLKIQRTERGDSAVYLCASSSDRDVDEQYFGPGTRLTVT.

V and J are TRBV5-3 and TRBJ2-1, with 7 bases identical to TRBD2. TRBV5-3 qualifies as an ORF whose function is uncertain. The CDR3 totals 17 residues. V shed 7 bases, J shed 7 bases, and the junction held 20 bases outside the gene matches. CDR3 DNA: TGTGCCAGATTGGGAGGGGACCCTCGAAGAGACTCGAATGAGCAGTTCTTC. Translated: CARLGGDPRRDSNEQFF.

The genes are TRBV6-5 and TRBJ1-1; 9 bases line up with TRBD1. The germline V gene has CDR1 MNHEY and CDR2 SVGAGI. This CDR3 has 16 residues. With 2 bases clipped from V and 5 bases from J, the junction kept 9 bases outside the gene matches. CDR3 amino acids: CASSYPTGGGLTEAFF. The DNA of the CDR3 is TGTGCCAGCAGTTACCCAACAGGGGGCGGGTTGACTGAAGCTTTCTTT.

The chain combines TRBV4-3 with TRBJ1-2, with 7 bases that match TRBD1. V shed 0 bases and J 8 bases; nucleotides not matched to a gene: 9. Germline CDR1 is LGHNA and CDR2 is YSLEER. The CDR3 contains 15 residues. CDR3 in amino acids: CASSQDFQGVGGYTF. The CDR3 nucleotides are TGCGCCAGCAGCCAAGACTTCCAGGGGGTAGGAGGCTACACCTTC.

DNA for the CDR3: TGCGCCAGCAGCCAAGAGGTCGGAGCGGCCGGGGAGCTGTTTTTT. Translation gives CASSQEVGAAGELFF. The rearrangement uses TRBV4-3 and TRBJ2-2, with a tentative D call TRBD2 (5 bases). V shed 0 bases and J shed 6 bases, with 11 bases lying between them. This CDR3 has 15 residues. Looked up from germline, CDR1 is LGHNA and CDR2 is YSLEER.

CDR3 nucleotide sequence: TGCGCCAGCAGCCTGAGCTCCTACGAGCAGTACTTC. Translating gives CASSLSSYEQYF. The chain combines TRBV5-1 with TRBJ2-7; D unresolved. The V gene lost 4 bases and the J gene lost 0 bases, with 5 bases spanning the gap. Germline CDR1 is SGHRS and CDR2 is YFSETQ. The CDR3 spans 12 residues.

Notes on this clone: In the same sample, other DNA sequences code for this CDR3. The chain is built from TRBV11-2 and TRBJ2-5, with TRBD2 identical over 8 bases. This CDR3 region has 16 residues. V was clipped by 5 bases and J by 5 bases; unmatched bases: 13. In germline, CDR1 is SGHAT, CDR2 FQNNGV. The chain's CDR3 is CASSISGGVGQETQYF. The CDR3 DNA reads as TGTGCCAGCAGCATCTCGGGAGGGGTGGGTCAGGAGACCCAGTACTTC.

This clone showed up just once. The chain recombines TRBV10-3 with TRBJ1-3; D possibly corresponds to TRBD1 (5 bases). Germline loops: CDR1 ENHRY, CDR2 SYGVKD. CDR3 length: 14 amino acids. Trimming took 7 bases from V and 2 from J, leaving 12 bases between them. CDR3 DNA: TGTGCCATCACCGCCGACAGAGCTGGAAACACCATATATTTT. Translation: CAITADRAGNTIYF.

This rearrangement joins TRBV6-6 to TRBJ2-3; D gene unclear. The CDR3 runs 15 residues. The ends were cut back, 6 bases at V and 1 base at J, with 14 bases in the middle. Germline V lookup: CDR1 MNHNY, CDR2 SVGAGI (reference sequence). The CDR3 DNA follows: TGTGCCAGCAGCCGGAGCTCGTTCGGCACAGATACGCAGTATTTT. It is translated as CASSRSSFGTDTQYF.

The CDR3 DNA reads TGTGCCATCAAGGGATCCGGGGGGGCGAACACCGGGGAGCTGTTTTTT. Protein product: CAIKGSGGANTGELFF. The chain recombines TRBV10-3 with TRBJ2-2; 8 bases are shared with TRBD2. Germline V gene data show CDR1 as ENHRY and CDR2 as SYGVKD. V shed 7 bases, J shed 0 bases, and the junction held 7 bases outside the gene matches. The CDR3 spans 16 residues.

The CDR3 is CAISESSIPGRLEQYF. The CDR3 DNA reads as TGTGCCATCAGTGAGTCGTCGATCCCGGGACGTCTCGAGCAGTACTTC. The chain links TRBV10-3 to TRBJ2-7, with D possibly called TRBD1 or TRBD2 (5 bases each). CDR1 is ENHRY, CDR2 SYGVKD, per germline. Trimming left V 0 bases short and J 6 bases short, with 18 bases between. The CDR3 sequence is 16 residues long.

This sequence joins TRBV18 and TRBJ2-2, with D possibly TRBD1 on 5 matching bases. The germline V gene encodes CDR1 KGHSH and CDR2 LQKENI. This CDR3 is built from 13 residues. Trimming left V 1 base short and J 7 bases short, with 7 bases between. Written as DNA, the CDR3 is TGTGCCAGCTCACCACGGCAGGGCGGGGAGCTGTTTTTT. Translation gives CASSPRQGGELFF. Full variable domain (rest looked up from reference TRBV18 and TRBJ2-2): NAGVMQNPRHLVRRRGQEARLRCSPMKGHSHVYWYRQLPEEGLKFMVYLQKENIIDESGMPKERFSAEFPKEGPSILRIQQVVRGDSAAYFCASSPRQGGELFFGEGSRLTVL.

This chain links TRBV5-4 with TRBJ2-1; 10 nucleotides line up with TRBD2. The CDR3 consists of 13 residues. The V gene's germline CDR1 is SGHNT and CDR2 YYREEE (reference sequence). The V and J ends lost 3 bases and 9 bases, in that order; junction bases with no gene match: 3. CDR3 DNA sequence: TGTGCCAGCAGCTCGGGACTAGCGACTGAGCAGTTCTTC. Translating gives CASSSGLATEQFF. The full variable domain, completed using reference TRBV5-4 and TRBJ2-1, is ETGVTQSPTHLIKTRGQQVTLRCSSQSGHNTVSWYQQALGQGPQFIFQYYREEENGRGNFPPRFSGLQFPNYSSELNVNALELDDSALYLCASSSGLATEQFFGPGTRLTVL.

This clone appeared once. The genes are TRBV23-1 and TRBJ2-1; 9 bases line up with TRBD2. Being an ORF, TRBV23-1 has a function that is uncertain. The CDR3 is 16 amino acids. The trim removed 1 base at V and 1 base at J, leaving 2 bases unmatched. The CDR3 nucleotides are TGCGCCAGCAGTCAATGTGCGGGGGGGTCCTACAATGAGCAGTTCTTC. Translating it yields CASSQCAGGSYNEQFF.